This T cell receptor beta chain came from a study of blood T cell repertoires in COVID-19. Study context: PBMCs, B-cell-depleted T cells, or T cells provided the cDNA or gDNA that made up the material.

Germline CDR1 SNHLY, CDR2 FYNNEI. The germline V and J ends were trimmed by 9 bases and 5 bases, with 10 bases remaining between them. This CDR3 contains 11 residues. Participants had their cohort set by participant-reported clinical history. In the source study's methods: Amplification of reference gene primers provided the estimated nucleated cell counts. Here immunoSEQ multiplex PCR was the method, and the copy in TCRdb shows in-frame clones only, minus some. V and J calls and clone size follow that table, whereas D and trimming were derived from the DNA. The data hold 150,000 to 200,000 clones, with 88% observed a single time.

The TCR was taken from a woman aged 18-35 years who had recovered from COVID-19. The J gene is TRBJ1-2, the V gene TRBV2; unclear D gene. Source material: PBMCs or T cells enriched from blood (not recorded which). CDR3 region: CARSGVYGYTF. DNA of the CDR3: TGTGCCAGGAGCGGGGTGTATGGCTACACCTTC.